A selection of T cell receptor beta chains follows, all from one sample in a study of early T cells in non-severe SARS-CoV-2 infection. TCRdb reanalysed the 5' RACE reads using MiXCR and keeps one entry per CDR3 protein. Seen here are tens of thousands of distinct CDR3 sequences, under 15% observed once, and the top ten hold about 4%. The source material was whole blood. These receptors came from an adult who was a healthcare worker with PCR-confirmed SARS-CoV-2 infection or an uninfected control (not recorded which). Both conserved end residues are part of each CDR3. A D gene is named only where the DNA matches it firmly. Clone sizes are given selectively: once, few, many, or a class where the clone is expanded.

DNA	CDR3	size	V	J	D
TGCAGCGTTGAGGTGGGCAGGAGGAGTGAGCAGTACTTC	CSVEVGRRSEQYF	few	TRBV29-1	TRBJ2-7	.
TGTGCCAGCAGCGAACTAGCGGGGCTGCCTCATGCCTACAATGAGCAGTTCTTC	CASSELAGLPHAYNEQFF	.	TRBV11-2	TRBJ2-1	TRBD2
TGCGCCAGCAGCTTGGCTGGACAGGGGGCCTACGAGCAGTACTTC	CASSLAGQGAYEQYF	.	TRBV5-1	TRBJ2-7	TRBD1
TGTGCCAGCAGTTACTCGAGGGACAGCTCACCCCTCCACTTT	CASSYSRDSSPLHF	.	TRBV6-6	TRBJ1-6	TRBD1
TGTGCCAGTGAGGACAGGAACACTGAAGCTTTCTTT	CASEDRNTEAFF	few	TRBV6-2/TRBV6-3	TRBJ1-1	.
TGTGCCAGCAGCCACCCGCTCGGCCTGGGCCAAGAGACCCAGTACTTC	CASSHPLGLGQETQYF	many	TRBV11-2	TRBJ2-5	.
TGTGCCAGCAGCTTCGAGGGGATGGGTTCACCCCTCCACTTT	CASSFEGMGSPLHF	.	TRBV5-5	TRBJ1-6	.
TGCGCCAGCAGCCAAGGGAGACAGGGAGACTACGAGCAGTACTTC	CASSQGRQGDYEQYF	.	TRBV4-1	TRBJ2-7	TRBD1
TGTGCCAGCAGTGAATACAGGGTGGCTGAAGCTTTCTTT	CASSEYRVAEAFF	.	TRBV2	TRBJ1-1	.
TGTGCCAGCAGCTTTCGAGAGAGTAGCACAGATACGCAGTATTTT	CASSFRESSTDTQYF	.	TRBV7-3	TRBJ2-3	.
TGTGCCAGCAGCCACCATCCTAGCGGGGCCTACTCCGGGAATGAGCAGTTCTTC	CASSHHPSGAYSGNEQFF	.	TRBV3-1	TRBJ2-1	TRBD2
TGTGCCACCAGCCCCGGAGGGTCCAAAGAGACCCAGTACTTC	CATSPGGSKETQYF	.	TRBV15	TRBJ2-5	.
TGTGCCAGTAGTACCCGACAGGGTGATAATTCACCCCTCCACTTT	CASSTRQGDNSPLHF	.	TRBV19	TRBJ1-6	TRBD1
TGTGCCAGCAGCCTCGCTGCGGGCGGGGAGCTGTTTTTT	CASSLAAGGELFF	.	TRBV3-1	TRBJ2-2	.
TGTGCCAGTAGTCCTCTAGCGGGGGTAGAGACCGGGGAGCTGTTTTTT	CASSPLAGVETGELFF	.	TRBV19	TRBJ2-2	TRBD2
TGCGCCAGCACCCGGGATCCTAACTATGGCTACACCTTC	CASTRDPNYGYTF	few	TRBV5-1	TRBJ1-2	.
TGTGCCAGCTCCCCCGAGCTCAATCAGCCCCAGCTTTTT	CASSPELNQPQLF	few	TRBV18	TRBJ1-5	.
TGTGCCAGCAGCACACCAGGGGCCCTCTCTGGAAACACCATATATTTT	CASSTPGALSGNTIYF	.	TRBV3-1	TRBJ1-3	.
TGCGCCAGCAGCCAAGATGGAGCCCCCTACGAGCAGTACTTC	CASSQDGAPYEQYF	many	TRBV4-1	TRBJ2-7	.
TGTGCCAGCAGTTTCGTGCCTGACACTGAAGCTTTCTTT	CASSFVPDTEAFF	many	TRBV6-2/TRBV6-3	TRBJ1-1	.
TGTGCCATCAGTGACAGGGGTGATGAGCAGTTCTTC	CAISDRGDEQFF	few	TRBV10-3	TRBJ2-1	.
TGTGCCAGCAGTGAAAGGTGGGCAGACATAGCCAAAAACATTCAGTACTTC	CASSERWADIAKNIQYF	.	TRBV6-1	TRBJ2-4	.
TGCAGTGGACAAATCCAAGAGACCCAGTACTTC	CSGQIQETQYF	few	TRBV20-1	TRBJ2-5	.
TGTGTCAGCTCGACAGCCTCCGCGGAGTCACCCCTCCACTTT	CVSSTASAESPLHF	.	TRBV18	TRBJ1-6	.
TGTGCCAGCAGCGTGGAGACTAGCGTCTCCTACGAGCAGTACTTC	CASSVETSVSYEQYF	.	TRBV21-1	TRBJ2-7	.
TGTGCCAGCTCACCACCATCCGTGAACACTGAAGCTTTCTTT	CASSPPSVNTEAFF	few	TRBV18	TRBJ1-1	.
TGTGCCAGCAGTGGGACAGCCGGCACTGAAGCTTTCTTT	CASSGTAGTEAFF	few	TRBV27	TRBJ1-1	TRBD1
TGTGCCAGCATTTATGACAGCTCCCTGAACACTGAAGCTTTCTTT	CASIYDSSLNTEAFF	many	TRBV2	TRBJ1-1	.
TGCAGCGTTGAGATCTACAATGAGCAGTTCTTC	CSVEIYNEQFF	many	TRBV29-1	TRBJ2-1	.